Below are 21 T cell receptor beta chains sequenced from a single sample in a study of T cells in localized non-small cell lung cancer. The assay was immunoSEQ multiplex PCR, and TCRdb's table has in-frame clones only and misses some. The repertoire holds about 16,000 clones, with around 80% as singletons. The material sequenced was peripheral blood, taken before any cancer treatment. The source is a male donor at least 60 years old with stage I lung adenocarcinoma.

J is TRBJ1-1 and V is TRBV11-2; D call uncertain. Germline V gene lookup returns CDR1 SGHAT and CDR2 FQNNGV. This CDR3 region has 12 residues. Trimming cost V 5 bases and J 2 bases, with 6 bases left between them. CDR3 amino acids: CASSSINTEAFF. For the CDR3, the DNA is TGTGCCAGCAGCAGTATAAACACTGAAGCTTTCTTT.

The chain has TRBV9 and TRBJ2-1, with 7 nucleotides matching TRBD2. CDR3 length: 17 residues. J was trimmed by 5 bases and V by 0 bases; bases with no gene match: 11. Germline V gives CDR1 SGDLS, CDR2 YYNGEE. CDR3 amino acids: CASSVGHLAGANNEQFF. The DNA for the CDR3 is TGTGCCAGCAGCGTAGGGCATTTAGCGGGCGCCAACAATGAGCAGTTCTTC.

This clone has just one count. The chain has TRBV2 and TRBJ2-2; D gene uncertain. V shed 6 bases and J shed 1 base, with 3 bases lying between them. The CDR3 runs to 12 residues. Germline V gene sequence: CDR1 SNHLY, CDR2 FYNNEI. The CDR3 bases are TGTGCCAGCAGGGGGAACACCGGGGAGCTGTTTTTT. Translating gives CASRGNTGELFF.

The rearrangement uses TRBV7-4 and TRBJ1-5; D remains ambiguous. The germline gives CDR1 SGHVT, CDR2 SQSDAQ. The V and J ends lost 6 bases and 0 bases respectively, with 21 bases between them. CDR3 length: 18 amino acids. CDR3 sequence reads: CASRLGRDRVYSNQPQHF. The CDR3 bases are TGTGCCAGCAGGCTTGGGAGGGATCGGGTATATAGCAATCAGCCCCAGCATTTT.

The rearrangement links TRBV5-4 to TRBJ2-1, with 12 bases lining up with TRBD2. The CDR3 has 16 amino acids. V shed 0 bases, J shed 10 bases, and the junction held 8 bases outside the gene matches. The germline CDR1 and CDR2 sequences are SGHNT and YYREEE (reference sequence). The CDR3 bases are TGTGCCAGCAGCTTGGGGGCTAGCGGGGGGGCCAGCGAGCAGTTCTTC. Protein: CASSLGASGGASEQFF.

This clone was recorded only once. The genes are TRBV15 and TRBJ2-1, with a tentative D call TRBD2 (6 bases). This CDR3 comprises 14 residues. The V gene lost 4 bases and the J gene lost 6 bases, with 13 bases spanning the gap. Germline values: CDR1 LNHNV, CDR2 YYDKDF (reference sequence). CDR3 DNA sequence: TGTGCCACCAGCATAGCGGTCAACCTCAATGAGCAGTTCTTC. Translated: CATSIAVNLNEQFF.

This clone was seen more than once but under ten times. The chain carries TRBV7-3 and TRBJ2-1, with a possible D match to TRBD2 (6 bases). CDR1 SGHTA and CDR2 FQGTGA come from the germline V gene. This CDR3 has 17 amino acids. Between the trimmed V and J ends, which lost 1 base and 6 bases, there was a span of 19 bases. The chain's CDR3 is CASSLRPSGDWVNEQFF. In nucleotides, the CDR3 is TGTGCCAGCAGCTTAAGACCCTCGGGGGACTGGGTCAATGAGCAGTTCTTC.

By sample fraction, this clone is medium-sized. The J gene is TRBJ2-7, the V gene TRBV7-9; 15 positions match TRBD2. The CDR3 has 18 amino acids. Germline V CDR1 and CDR2: SEHNR, FQNEAQ (reference sequence). V lost 4 bases, J lost 3 bases, and 10 bases stayed unmatched. As DNA, the CDR3 is TGTGCCAGCAGCTCTACAGGGACTAGCGGGAGGCCCGTCTACGAGCAGTACTTC. Amino acids: CASSSTGTSGRPVYEQYF.

The J gene is TRBJ1-2, the V gene TRBV18; 9 bases align to TRBD1. V shed 4 bases and J 4 bases; nucleotides not matched to a gene: 4. The CDR3 runs to 14 residues. The germline gives CDR1 KGHSH, CDR2 LQKENI. CDR3 amino acids: CASSLDRGSYGYTF. The CDR3 bases are TGTGCCAGCTCACTTGACAGGGGGAGCTATGGCTACACCTTC.

As for this clone: Other DNA sequences in the same sample also yield this CDR3. The chain joins TRBV27 to TRBJ2-1, with 7 bases identical to TRBD1. The V segment lost 5 bases and the J segment 6 bases; nucleotides outside the gene matches: 10. There are 15 residues in the CDR3. Germline CDR1 is MNHEY and CDR2 is SMNVEV (reference sequence). The CDR3 DNA sequence: TGTGCCAGCAGTCTACGTAGGCCAGGGGGCAATGAGCAGTTCTTC. Its translation is CASSLRRPGGNEQFF.

J is TRBJ2-1 and V is TRBV4-2; 12 bases match TRBD2. Germline CDR1 and CDR2: LGHNA and YNFKEQ. V was clipped by 0 bases and J by 4 bases; unmatched bases: 4. The CDR3 extends over 17 amino acids. The CDR3 protein is CASSQEEGTSGYNEQFF. The CDR3 bases are TGTGCCAGCAGCCAAGAAGAGGGGACTAGCGGGTACAATGAGCAGTTCTTC.

The rearrangement uses TRBV6-1 and TRBJ2-7; TRBD2 is a possible D gene (5 bases). The CDR3 length is 13 residues. Germline CDR1 MNHNS, CDR2 SASEGT. V dropped 5 bases and J dropped 5 bases, with 13 bases sitting between them. CDR3 DNA sequence: TGTGCCAGCAGTCCACCGGCGGGCGACGAGCAGTACTTC. Its protein product is CASSPPAGDEQYF.

The V and J genes are TRBV9 and TRBJ1-4; the D is unclear. V lost 0 bases, J lost 5 bases, and 11 bases lay in between. The germline V gene has CDR1 SGDLS and CDR2 YYNGEE. The CDR3 spans 15 residues. CDR3 bases: TGTGCCAGCAGCGTAGCGGAAGGCATGAATGAAAAACTGTTTTTT. Translated: CASSVAEGMNEKLFF.

The CDR3 loop is CASSEVGGWGQTGSYEQYF. CDR3 coding DNA: TGTGCCAGCAGTGAAGTCGGTGGCTGGGGGCAGACAGGCTCCTACGAGCAGTACTTC. The gene calls are TRBV6-1 and TRBJ2-7; possibly TRBD1 for D (6 bases). Trimming took 1 base from V and 0 from J, leaving 22 bases between them. Germline CDR1 reads MNHNS; CDR2 reads SASEGT. The CDR3 loop spans 19 amino acids.

This chain links TRBV9 with TRBJ2-5; D perhaps matches TRBD1 (6 bases). There are 15 residues in the CDR3. From germline, CDR1 is SGDLS and CDR2 YYNGEE. Trimming removed 3 bases at V and 2 bases at J, with 14 bases between. The CDR3 sequence is CASSEGHPKQETQYF. The CDR3 DNA is TGTGCCAGCAGCGAGGGACACCCCAAGCAAGAGACCCAGTACTTC.

The V call is TRBV7-2, the J call TRBJ1-1; D not resolved. The CDR3 totals 13 residues. The germline CDR1 and CDR2 sequences are SGHTA and FQGNSA. The V end lost 4 bases, the J end lost 8 bases, and 14 bases lay between the germline ends. The CDR3 loop is CASSWPRTQEAFF. CDR3 nucleotides: TGTGCCAGCAGCTGGCCGCGGACTCAAGAAGCTTTCTTT.

This chain connects TRBV6-5 to TRBJ2-5; possible D gene TRBD1, 6 bases. CDR3 length equals 14 residues. Germline values: CDR1 MNHEY, CDR2 SVGAGI. V was pared by 5 bases and J by 3 bases, with 13 bases between. The CDR3 sequence is CASSRSGTKETQYF. The CDR3 DNA follows: TGTGCCAGCAGTCGTTCCGGGACAAAAGAGACCCAGTACTTC.

The chain employs TRBV19 and TRBJ1-4, with D possibly TRBD1 on 6 matching bases. The CDR3 extends over 11 amino acids. Germline-derived CDR1 and CDR2 are LNHDA and SQIVND (reference sequence). V lost 8 bases, J lost 12 bases, and 13 bases lay in between. Written as DNA, the CDR3 is TGTGCCAGTCACCTGGGGGCGGAACTGTTTTTT. Translation: CASHLGAELFF.

The chain couples TRBV18 to TRBJ2-3; TRBD1 agrees at 8 bases. The CDR3 totals 15 residues. CDR1 is KGHSH, CDR2 LQKENI, per germline. Trimming took 3 bases from V and 4 from J; bases not matched to a gene: 6. CDR3 loop: CASSPTQGASDTQYF. The CDR3 nucleotides read TGTGCCAGCTCACCGACCCAGGGGGCTTCAGATACGCAGTATTTT.

The gene calls are TRBV19 and TRBJ2-1; weak D call: TRBD1 (5 bases). V was cut by 5 bases and J by 0 bases, with 17 bases left in between. The CDR3 has 17 residues. The germline V gene has CDR1 LNHDA and CDR2 SQIVND (reference sequence). This CDR3 reads CASSRQGGIFSYNEQFF. CDR3 DNA sequence: TGTGCCAGTAGTCGGCAGGGTGGAATTTTCTCCTACAATGAGCAGTTCTTC.

This clone is labeled hyperexpanded. This chain connects TRBV19 to TRBJ1-5, with 8 positions matching TRBD1. This CDR3 region has 17 residues. Germline CDR1 reads LNHDA; CDR2 reads SQIVND (reference sequence). After removal of 5 bases from V and 2 bases from J, the junction contained 11 bases not matched to a gene. The CDR3 DNA follows: TGTGCCAGTAGTTTAAGAGGACAGGGCAGAGGCAATCAGCCCCAGCATTTT. Its protein product is CASSLRGQGRGNQPQHF. Full variable domain (outside the CDR3, taken from reference TRBV19 and TRBJ1-5): DGGITQSPKYLFRKEGQNVTLSCEQNLNHDAMYWYRQDPGQGLRLIYYSQIVNDFQKGDIAEGYSVSREKKESFPLTVTSAQKNPTAFYLCASSLRGQGRGNQPQHFGDGTRLSIL.